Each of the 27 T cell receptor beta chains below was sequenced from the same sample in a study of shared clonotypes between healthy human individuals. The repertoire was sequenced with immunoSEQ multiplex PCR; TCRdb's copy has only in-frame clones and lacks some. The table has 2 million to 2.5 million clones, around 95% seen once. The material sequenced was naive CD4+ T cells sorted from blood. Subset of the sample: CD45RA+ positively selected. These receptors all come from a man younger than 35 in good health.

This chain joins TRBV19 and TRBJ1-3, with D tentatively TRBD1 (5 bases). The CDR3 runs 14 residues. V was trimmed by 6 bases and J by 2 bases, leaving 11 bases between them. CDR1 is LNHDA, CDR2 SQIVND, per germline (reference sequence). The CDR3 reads CASSQGGPGNTIYF. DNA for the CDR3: TGTGCCAGTAGCCAGGGAGGACCTGGAAACACCATATATTTT.

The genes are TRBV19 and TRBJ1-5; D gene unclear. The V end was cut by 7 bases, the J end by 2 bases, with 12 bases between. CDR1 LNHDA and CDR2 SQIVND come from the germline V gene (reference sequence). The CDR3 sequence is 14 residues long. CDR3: CASTLDRGNQPQHF. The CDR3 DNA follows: TGTGCCAGTACCCTAGACCGGGGCAATCAGCCCCAGCATTTT.

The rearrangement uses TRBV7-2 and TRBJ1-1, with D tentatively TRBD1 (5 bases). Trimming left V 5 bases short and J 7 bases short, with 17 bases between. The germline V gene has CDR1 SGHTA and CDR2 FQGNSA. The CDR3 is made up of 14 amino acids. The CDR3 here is CASSITGRDREAFF. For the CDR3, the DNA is TGTGCCAGCAGCATCACGGGGAGGGACCGTGAAGCTTTCTTT.

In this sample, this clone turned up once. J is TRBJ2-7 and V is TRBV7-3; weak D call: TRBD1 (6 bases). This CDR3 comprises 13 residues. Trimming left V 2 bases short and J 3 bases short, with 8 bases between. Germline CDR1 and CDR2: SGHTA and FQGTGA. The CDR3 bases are TGTGCCAGCAGCTTAGGGGACAACTACGAGCAGTACTTC. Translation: CASSLGDNYEQYF.

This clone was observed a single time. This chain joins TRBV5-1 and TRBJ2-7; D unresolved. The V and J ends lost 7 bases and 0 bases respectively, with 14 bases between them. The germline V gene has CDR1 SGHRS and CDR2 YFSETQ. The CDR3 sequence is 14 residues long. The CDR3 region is CASRSGQSSYEQYF. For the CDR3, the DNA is TGCGCCAGCCGCAGTGGGCAGTCCTCCTACGAGCAGTACTTC.

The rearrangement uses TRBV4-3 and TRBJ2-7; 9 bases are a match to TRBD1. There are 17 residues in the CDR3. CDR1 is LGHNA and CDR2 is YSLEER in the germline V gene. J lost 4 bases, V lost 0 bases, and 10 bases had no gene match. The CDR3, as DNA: TGCGCCAGCAGCCAAGATGGCGGCACAGGGGGCAGATACGAGCAGTACTTC. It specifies CASSQDGGTGGRYEQYF.

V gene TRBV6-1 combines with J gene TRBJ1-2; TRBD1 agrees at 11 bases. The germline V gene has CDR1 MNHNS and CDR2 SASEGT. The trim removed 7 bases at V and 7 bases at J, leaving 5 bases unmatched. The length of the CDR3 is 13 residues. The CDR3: CASKGQGVGGYTF. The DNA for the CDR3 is TGTGCCAGCAAGGGACAGGGGGTTGGTGGCTACACCTTC.

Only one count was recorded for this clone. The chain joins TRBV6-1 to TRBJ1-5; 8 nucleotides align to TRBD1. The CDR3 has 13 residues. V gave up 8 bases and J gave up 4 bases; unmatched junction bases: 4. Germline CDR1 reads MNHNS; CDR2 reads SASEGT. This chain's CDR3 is CASQGARNQPQHF. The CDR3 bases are TGTGCCAGCCAGGGGGCGCGGAATCAGCCCCAGCATTTT.

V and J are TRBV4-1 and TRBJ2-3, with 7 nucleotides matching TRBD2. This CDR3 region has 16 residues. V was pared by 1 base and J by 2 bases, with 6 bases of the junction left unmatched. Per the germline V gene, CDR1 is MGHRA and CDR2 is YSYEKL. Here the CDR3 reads CASSQVPAGATDTQYF. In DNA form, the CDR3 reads TGCGCCAGCAGCCAAGTCCCGGCGGGAGCCACAGATACGCAGTATTTT.

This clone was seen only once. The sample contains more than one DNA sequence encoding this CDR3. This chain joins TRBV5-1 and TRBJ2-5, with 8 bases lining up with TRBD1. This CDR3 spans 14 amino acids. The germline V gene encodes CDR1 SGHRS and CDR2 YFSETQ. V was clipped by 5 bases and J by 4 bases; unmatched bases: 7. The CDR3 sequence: CASSRQGAGETQYF. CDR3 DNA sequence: TGCGCCAGCAGTCGGCAGGGGGCAGGAGAGACCCAGTACTTC.

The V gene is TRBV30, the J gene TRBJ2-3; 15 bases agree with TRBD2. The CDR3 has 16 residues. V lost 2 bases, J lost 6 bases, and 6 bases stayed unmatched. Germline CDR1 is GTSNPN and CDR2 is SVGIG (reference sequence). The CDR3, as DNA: TGTGCCTGGAGTCGGACTAGCGGGAGGGCCGTGGATACGCAGTATTTT. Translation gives CAWSRTSGRAVDTQYF.

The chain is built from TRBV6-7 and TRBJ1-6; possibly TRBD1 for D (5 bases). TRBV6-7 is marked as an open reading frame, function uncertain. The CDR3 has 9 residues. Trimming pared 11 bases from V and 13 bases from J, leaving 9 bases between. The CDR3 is CARGWPLHF. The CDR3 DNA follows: TGTGCCCGGGGGTGGCCCCTCCACTTT.

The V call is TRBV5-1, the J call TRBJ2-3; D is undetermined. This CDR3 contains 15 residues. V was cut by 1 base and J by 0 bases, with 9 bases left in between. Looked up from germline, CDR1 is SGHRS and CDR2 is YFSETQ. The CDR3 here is CASSLISPSTDTQYF. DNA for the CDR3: TGCGCCAGCAGCTTGATATCGCCGAGCACAGATACGCAGTATTTT. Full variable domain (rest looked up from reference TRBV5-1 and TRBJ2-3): KAGVTQTPRYLIKTRGQQVTLSCSPISGHRSVSWYQQTPGQGLQFLFEYFSETQRNKGNFPGRFSGRQFSNSRSEMNVSTLELGDSALYLCASSLISPSTDTQYFGPGTRLTVL.

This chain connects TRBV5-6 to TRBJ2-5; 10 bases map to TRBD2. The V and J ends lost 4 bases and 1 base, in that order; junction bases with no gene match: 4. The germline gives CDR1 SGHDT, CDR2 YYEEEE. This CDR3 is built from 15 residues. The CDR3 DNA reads TGTGCCAGCAGCCCCGGACTAGCGGTCCAAGAGACCCAGTACTTC. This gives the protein CASSPGLAVQETQYF.

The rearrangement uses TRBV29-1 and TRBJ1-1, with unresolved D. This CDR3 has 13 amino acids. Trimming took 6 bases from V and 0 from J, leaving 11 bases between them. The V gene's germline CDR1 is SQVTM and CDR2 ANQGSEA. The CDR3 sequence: CSVLGRLNTEAFF. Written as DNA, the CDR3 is TGCAGCGTCCTCGGACGCCTGAACACTGAAGCTTTCTTT.

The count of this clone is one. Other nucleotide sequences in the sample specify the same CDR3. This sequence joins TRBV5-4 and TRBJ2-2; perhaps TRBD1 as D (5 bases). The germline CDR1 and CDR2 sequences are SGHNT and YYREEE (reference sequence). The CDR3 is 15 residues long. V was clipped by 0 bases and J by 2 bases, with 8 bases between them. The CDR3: CASSLGQGNTGELFF. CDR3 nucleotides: TGTGCCAGCAGCTTGGGGCAGGGAAACACCGGGGAGCTGTTTTTT. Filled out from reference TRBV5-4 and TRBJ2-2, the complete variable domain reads ETGVTQSPTHLIKTRGQQVTLRCSSQSGHNTVSWYQQALGQGPQFIFQYYREEENGRGNFPPRFSGLQFPNYSSELNVNALELDDSALYLCASSLGQGNTGELFFGEGSRLTVL.

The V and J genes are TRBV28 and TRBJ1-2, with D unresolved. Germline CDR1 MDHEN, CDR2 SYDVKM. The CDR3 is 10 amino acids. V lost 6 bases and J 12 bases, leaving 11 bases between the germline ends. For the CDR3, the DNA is TGTGCCAGCAGGAAGAGCGAGCACACCTTC. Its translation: CASRKSEHTF.

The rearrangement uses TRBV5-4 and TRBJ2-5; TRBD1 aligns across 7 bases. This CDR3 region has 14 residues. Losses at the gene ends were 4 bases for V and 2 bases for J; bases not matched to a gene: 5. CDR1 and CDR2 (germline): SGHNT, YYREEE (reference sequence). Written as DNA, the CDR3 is TGTGCCAGCAGCATAAGGGACAGTCAAGAGACCCAGTACTTC. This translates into CASSIRDSQETQYF.

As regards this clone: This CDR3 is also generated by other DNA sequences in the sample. The CDR3 loop reads CASSLTSGSYEQYF. CDR3 DNA: TGTGCCAGCAGCTTAACTAGCGGATCCTACGAGCAGTACTTC. The genes are TRBV7-2 and TRBJ2-7, with 8 nucleotides matching TRBD2. V was pared by 2 bases and J by 1 base, with 1 base of the junction left unmatched. There are 14 residues in the CDR3. Per the germline V gene, CDR1 is SGHTA and CDR2 is FQGNSA.

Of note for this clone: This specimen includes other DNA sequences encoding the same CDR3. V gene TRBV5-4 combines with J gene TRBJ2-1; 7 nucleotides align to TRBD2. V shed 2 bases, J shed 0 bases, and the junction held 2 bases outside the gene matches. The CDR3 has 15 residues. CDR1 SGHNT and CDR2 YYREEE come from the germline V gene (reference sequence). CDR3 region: CASSLGGGSYNEQFF. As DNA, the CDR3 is TGTGCCAGCAGCTTAGGCGGGGGCTCCTACAATGAGCAGTTCTTC.

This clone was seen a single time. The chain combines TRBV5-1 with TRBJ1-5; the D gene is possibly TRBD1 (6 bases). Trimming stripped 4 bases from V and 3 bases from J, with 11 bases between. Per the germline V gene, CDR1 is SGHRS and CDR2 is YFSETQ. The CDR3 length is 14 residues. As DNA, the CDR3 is TGCGCCAGCAGCCGAGGGGGTCCCAATCAGCCCCAGCATTTT. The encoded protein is CASSRGGPNQPQHF.

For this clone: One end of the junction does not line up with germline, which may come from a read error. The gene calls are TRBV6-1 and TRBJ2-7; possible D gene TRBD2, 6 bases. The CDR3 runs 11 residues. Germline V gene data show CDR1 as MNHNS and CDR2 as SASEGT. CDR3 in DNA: TGTGCCAGCAGTAAGCCGGGACTTAAGGTCTTC. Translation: CASSKPGLKVF.

The CDR3 reads CASSESLAGTTHTQYF. DNA for the CDR3: TGCGCCAGCAGTGAGTCCCTAGCGGGGACAACCCATACGCAGTATTTT. This chain uses TRBV10-2 with TRBJ2-3, with 9 bases aligning to TRBD2. There are 16 residues in the CDR3. V shed 0 bases and J 7 bases; nucleotides not matched to a gene: 8. The germline CDR1 and CDR2 sequences are WSHSY and SAAADI.

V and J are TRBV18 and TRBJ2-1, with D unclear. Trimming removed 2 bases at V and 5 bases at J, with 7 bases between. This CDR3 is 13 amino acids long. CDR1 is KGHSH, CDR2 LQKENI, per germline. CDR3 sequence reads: CASSPIANNEQFF. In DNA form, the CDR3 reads TGTGCCAGCTCACCAATCGCAAACAATGAGCAGTTCTTC. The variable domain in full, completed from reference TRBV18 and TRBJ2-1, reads NAGVMQNPRHLVRRRGQEARLRCSPMKGHSHVYWYRQLPEEGLKFMVYLQKENIIDESGMPKERFSAEFPKEGPSILRIQQVVRGDSAAYFCASSPIANNEQFFGPGTRLTVL.

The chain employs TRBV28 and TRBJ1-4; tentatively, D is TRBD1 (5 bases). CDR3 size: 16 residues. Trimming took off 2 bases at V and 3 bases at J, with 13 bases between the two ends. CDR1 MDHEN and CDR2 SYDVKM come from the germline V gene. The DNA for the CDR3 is TGTGCCAGCAGTTTAATGGGGGTTCAGGCTAATGAAAAACTGTTTTTT. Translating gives CASSLMGVQANEKLFF.

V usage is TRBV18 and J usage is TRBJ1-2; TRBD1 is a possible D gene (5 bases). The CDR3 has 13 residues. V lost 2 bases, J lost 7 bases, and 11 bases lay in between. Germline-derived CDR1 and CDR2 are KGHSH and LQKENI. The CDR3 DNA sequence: TGTGCCAGCTCACCAAGGGGTTCAGGTGGCTACACCTTC. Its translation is CASSPRGSGGYTF.

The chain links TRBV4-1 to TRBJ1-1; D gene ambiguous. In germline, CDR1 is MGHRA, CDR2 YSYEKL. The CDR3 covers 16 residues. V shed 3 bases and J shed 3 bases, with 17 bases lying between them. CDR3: CASSQNPTTRDTEAFF. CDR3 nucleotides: TGCGCCAGCAGCCAGAACCCAACTACGCGAGACACTGAAGCTTTCTTT.